These 20 T cell receptor beta chains were all obtained from the same sample, sequenced in a study of CD8+ T cells in alopecia areata. Once RNA had been extracted, it was reverse transcribed into cDNA to act as the sequencing template. The protocol was immunoSEQ multiplex PCR, while the TCRdb copy is restricted to in-frame clones and leaves out a portion. The table has over 100,000 clones, around 56% seen once. Described treatment: oral pan-JAK inhibitor, 5-10 mg twice daily. The sequencing used CD4+ T cells sorted from blood, collected at week 4, from a patient treated with tofacitinib. Receptors originate from a human donor with alopecia areata.

This chain uses TRBV7-2 with TRBJ2-3, with 8 bases matching TRBD2. CDR3 length: 14 residues. The germline V gene encodes CDR1 SGHTA and CDR2 FQGNSA. Trimming at V came to 3 bases and at J to 1 base, leaving 0 bases not matched to a gene. Here the CDR3 DNA reads TGTGCCAGCAGCTTTAGCGGGGGCACAGATACGCAGTATTTT. It encodes CASSFSGGTDTQYF.

V usage is TRBV23-1 and J usage is TRBJ1-5; D is unresolved. TRBV23-1 is filed as an ORF, its function uncertain. V lost 7 bases and J lost 3, with 13 bases in between. The CDR3 has 14 amino acids. The CDR3 protein is CASTQRATNQPQHF. CDR3 nucleotide sequence: TGCGCCAGCACCCAGAGGGCCACCAATCAGCCCCAGCATTTT.

The chain recombines TRBV29-1 with TRBJ2-1, with D hard to call. This CDR3 has 13 residues. From germline, CDR1 is SQVTM and CDR2 ANQGSEA. Trimming removed 1 base at V and 6 bases at J, with 10 bases between. The CDR3 nucleotides read TGCAGCGTTGAAGCGACAAAGACCAATGAGCAGTTCTTC. It specifies CSVEATKTNEQFF.

This clone was detected only a few times. The chain carries TRBV7-6 and TRBJ2-2; either TRBD1 or TRBD2 may supply D (5 bases each). In germline, CDR1 is SGHVS, CDR2 FNYEAQ. V lost 5 bases and J lost 4, with 17 bases in between. CDR3 length equals 16 residues. CDR3 sequence: CASSPRPGTFTGELFF. The CDR3 DNA reads as TGTGCCAGCAGCCCCCGACCCGGGACGTTCACCGGGGAGCTGTTTTTT.

J is TRBJ2-7 and V is TRBV7-9; 8 bases line up with TRBD1. The germline CDR1 and CDR2 sequences are SEHNR and FQNEAQ (reference sequence). The CDR3 runs 14 residues. Trimming at V came to 3 bases and at J to 2 bases, leaving 3 bases not matched to a gene. DNA for the CDR3: TGTGCCAGCAGCTTGACAGGGGCTACCTACGAGCAGTACTTC. Protein sequence: CASSLTGATYEQYF.

The chain carries TRBV5-4 and TRBJ1-1, with D possibly TRBD1 on 6 matching bases. Deletions cut 2 bases from V and 2 bases from J, with 10 bases between. In germline, CDR1 is SGHNT, CDR2 YYREEE (reference sequence). The CDR3 length is 14 residues. The CDR3 loop reads CASSLQGINTEAFF. The CDR3 coding sequence is TGTGCCAGCAGCTTACAGGGTATAAACACTGAAGCTTTCTTT.

In this sample, this clone turned up a few times. The chain carries TRBV7-9 and TRBJ1-5, with D hard to call. V was shortened by 4 bases and J by 14 bases, with 27 bases between the two germline ends. This CDR3 contains 16 residues. From germline, CDR1 is SEHNR and CDR2 FQNEAQ (reference sequence). The chain's CDR3 is CASSSGSSPGKGIEHF. The CDR3 bases are TGTGCCAGCAGCTCGGGAAGCAGCCCGGGAAAAGGAATCGAGCATTTT.

The table lists this clone with a few counts. The rearrangement uses TRBV29-1 and TRBJ1-5; TRBD1 matches 9 bases. This CDR3 contains 13 residues. With 5 bases clipped from V and 6 bases from J, the junction kept 5 bases outside the gene matches. Germline V gene data show CDR1 as SQVTM and CDR2 as ANQGSEA. The CDR3 here is CSVIQGAGQPQHF. DNA of the CDR3: TGCAGCGTTATACAGGGGGCAGGTCAGCCCCAGCATTTT.

This clone showed up just once. J is TRBJ1-2 and V is TRBV7-9; D possibly corresponds to TRBD1 (6 bases). CDR1 and CDR2 (germline): SEHNR, FQNEAQ (reference sequence). CDR3 length equals 15 residues. The germline V and J ends were trimmed by 4 bases and 4 bases, with 16 bases remaining between them. The CDR3 bases are TGTGCCAGCAGCTCTAACAGGGACACTTCCTATGGCTACACCTTC. This codes for CASSSNRDTSYGYTF.

This clone was seen a handful of times. The V call is TRBV7-3, the J call TRBJ1-1; D is ambiguous. V was clipped by 1 base and J by 0 bases, with 12 bases between them. The CDR3 is 16 amino acids. In germline, CDR1 is SGHTA, CDR2 FQGTGA. The CDR3: CASSLKAGPMNTEAFF. For the CDR3, the DNA is TGTGCCAGCAGCTTAAAGGCAGGCCCCATGAACACTGAAGCTTTCTTT.

The V call is TRBV5-1, the J call TRBJ1-6; the D is unclear. The germline V gene encodes CDR1 SGHRS and CDR2 YFSETQ. CDR3 length: 18 amino acids. V was pared by 1 base and J by 0 bases, with 14 bases between. The CDR3 DNA reads as TGCGCCAGCAGCTTGCGAGACACGCGGAGCTCCTATAATTCACCCCTCCACTTT. This encodes CASSLRDTRSSYNSPLHF. Together with reference TRBV5-1 and TRBJ1-6, the CDR3 gives the full variable domain: KAGVTQTPRYLIKTRGQQVTLSCSPISGHRSVSWYQQTPGQGLQFLFEYFSETQRNKGNFPGRFSGRQFSNSRSEMNVSTLELGDSALYLCASSLRDTRSSYNSPLHFGNGTRLTVT.

The J gene is TRBJ2-1, the V gene TRBV2, with a weak D call TRBD1 (6 bases). This CDR3 has 12 residues. The germline gives CDR1 SNHLY, CDR2 FYNNEI. The V end lost 7 bases, the J end lost 6 bases, and 10 bases lay between the germline ends. The CDR3 region is CASNPDSNEQFF. CDR3 sequence (DNA): TGTGCCAGCAATCCGGACAGCAATGAGCAGTTCTTC.

V gene TRBV7-8 combines with J gene TRBJ2-1; D may be TRBD1 (5 bases). Germline V gives CDR1 SGHVS, CDR2 FQNEAQ. The CDR3 is 16 residues long. V gave up 1 base and J gave up 1 base, with 11 bases separating them. CDR3 in amino acids: CASSLVGRASYNEQFF. The CDR3 DNA reads TGTGCCAGCAGCTTAGTGGGCAGGGCTTCCTACAATGAGCAGTTCTTC.

The genes are TRBV2 and TRBJ1-6; D uncertain. The germline V gene has CDR1 SNHLY and CDR2 FYNNEI. Trimming took off 6 bases at V and 16 bases at J, with 16 bases between the two ends. The CDR3 loop spans 12 amino acids. CDR3 DNA sequence: TGTGCCAGCAGAACCGGACCGTTAGCGCTCCACTTT. Translation: CASRTGPLALHF.

There are a few counts of this clone. The CDR3 nucleotides are TGTGCCTTGGAAAAGCGGGAGGGCCTCCTTGAGCAGTTCTTC. Translating it yields CALEKREGLLEQFF. This chain links TRBV30 with TRBJ2-1, with 10 bases identical to TRBD2. CDR1 and CDR2 (germline): GTSNPN, SVGIG (reference sequence). CDR3 length: 14 amino acids. The V gene end was trimmed by 7 bases and the J gene end by 9 bases; junction bases not matched to a gene: 12.

The rearrangement links TRBV30 to TRBJ1-2; a possible D gene is TRBD1 (6 bases). The V gene's germline CDR1 is GTSNPN and CDR2 SVGIG (reference sequence). This CDR3 is 12 amino acids long. The ends were cut back, 4 bases at V and 6 bases at J, with 12 bases in the middle. The CDR3 coding sequence is TGTGCCTGGACTATCACAGGGAATGGCTACACCTTC. Its translation: CAWTITGNGYTF.

The chain carries TRBV30 and TRBJ2-7; 9 positions match TRBD2. This CDR3 comprises 16 residues. Looked up from germline, CDR1 is GTSNPN and CDR2 is SVGIG (reference sequence). J lost 0 bases, V lost 0 bases, and 6 bases had no gene match. Here the CDR3 DNA reads TGTGCCTGGAGTGTACTCTCTAGCGGGATCTCCTACGAGCAGTACTTC. Protein product: CAWSVLSSGISYEQYF. Supplemented by reference TRBV30 and TRBJ2-7, the full variable domain reads SQTIHQWPATLVQPVGSPLSLECTVEGTSNPNLYWYRQAAGRGLQLLFYSVGIGQISSEVPQNLSASRPQDRQFILSSKKLLLSDSGFYLCAWSVLSSGISYEQYFGPGTRLTVT.

The chain has TRBV5-1 and TRBJ2-4, with D possibly TRBD1 on 6 matching bases. The CDR3 contains 14 residues. Trimming left V 4 bases short and J 4 bases short, with 12 bases between. Germline V lookup: CDR1 SGHRS, CDR2 YFSETQ. CDR3: CASSGDRTKNIQYF. CDR3 in DNA: TGCGCCAGCAGCGGCGACAGGACTAAAAACATTCAGTACTTC.

This clone showed up just a few times. The gene calls are TRBV29-1 and TRBJ1-1, with no clear D. This CDR3 has 14 residues. V was trimmed by 4 bases and J by 1 base, leaving 13 bases between them. Looked up from germline, CDR1 is SQVTM and CDR2 is ANQGSEA. The CDR3 DNA is TGCAGCGTTGTATGGAGACATTCGAACACTGAAGCTTTCTTT. Residues: CSVVWRHSNTEAFF.

The gene calls are TRBV29-1 and TRBJ1-1; a weak D match, TRBD1 (6 bases). V was pared by 4 bases and J by 3 bases, with 21 bases between. The CDR3 is 16 amino acids. Per germline, CDR1 SQVTM and CDR2 ANQGSEA. The CDR3 is CSVVRGLGAQDTEAFF. CDR3 sequence (DNA): TGCAGCGTTGTCAGGGGACTGGGGGCGCAGGACACTGAAGCTTTCTTT.